The 5 T cell receptor beta chains below were found in one sample sequenced in a study of CD8 T cells in Susac syndrome. Random hexamers primed reverse transcription of about 0.45 to 1 ug RNA. TCRdb redid the calling of the immunoSEQ multiplex PCR reads with MiXCR, one entry per CDR3 protein. This sample yields 350,000 to 550,000 distinct CDR3 sequences, of which more than 70% are seen a single time; 0.09% to 0.15% belongs to the top ten. The sample was CD8+ T cells from PBMCs. All receptors come from a human donor with multiple sclerosis.

This rearrangement joins TRBV27 to TRBJ1-3; D not certain. V lost 7 bases and J 3 bases, leaving 4 bases between the germline ends. This CDR3 has 11 amino acids. Germline loops: CDR1 MNHEY, CDR2 SMNVEV (reference sequence). The CDR3 loop reads CASTDGNTIYF. The CDR3 nucleotides read TGTGCCAGCACGGATGGAAACACCATATATTTT.

This clonotype was observed a single time. The chain links TRBV15 to TRBJ2-3; TRBD1 is a possible D gene (6 bases). Trimming pared 5 bases from V and 0 bases from J, leaving 21 bases between. This CDR3 is 18 amino acids long. CDR1 is LNHNV and CDR2 is YYDKDF in the germline V gene (reference sequence). The CDR3 DNA is TGTGCCACCAGCTCAACCCGACACAGGGCGGCTAGCACAGATACGCAGTATTTT. This codes for CATSSTRHRAASTDTQYF.

This sequence joins TRBV4-1 and TRBJ1-2; 7 positions match TRBD1. The CDR3 is made up of 16 amino acids. Germline V gene sequence: CDR1 MGHRA, CDR2 YSYEKL. The J segment lost 4 bases and the V segment lost 0 bases, leaving 8 bases of the junction unmatched. CDR3 bases: TGCGCCAGCAGCCAAGAGAGGGGACAGCTCTCCTATGGCTACACCTTC. Amino acids: CASSQERGQLSYGYTF.

Notes on this clonotype: A junction end diverges from the germline sequence, so it may reflect a read error. The genes are TRBV5-1 and TRBJ1-1; D unresolved. The CDR3 is 13 residues long. Germline lookup yields CDR1 SGHRS and CDR2 YFSETQ. The DNA for the CDR3 is TGCGCCAGCTTTAGCATCGGGAACACTGAAGCTATCTTT. Translation gives CASFSIGNTEAIF.

CDR3 region: CASSGAGQGPYEQYF. CDR3 nucleotide sequence: TGTGCCAGTAGTGGTGCTGGACAGGGGCCCTACGAGCAGTACTTC. The V gene is TRBV19, the J gene TRBJ2-7, with 9 bases identical to TRBD1. The CDR3 sequence is 15 residues long. Germline values: CDR1 LNHDA, CDR2 SQIVND (reference sequence). J was trimmed by 2 bases and V by 5 bases; bases with no gene match: 7.